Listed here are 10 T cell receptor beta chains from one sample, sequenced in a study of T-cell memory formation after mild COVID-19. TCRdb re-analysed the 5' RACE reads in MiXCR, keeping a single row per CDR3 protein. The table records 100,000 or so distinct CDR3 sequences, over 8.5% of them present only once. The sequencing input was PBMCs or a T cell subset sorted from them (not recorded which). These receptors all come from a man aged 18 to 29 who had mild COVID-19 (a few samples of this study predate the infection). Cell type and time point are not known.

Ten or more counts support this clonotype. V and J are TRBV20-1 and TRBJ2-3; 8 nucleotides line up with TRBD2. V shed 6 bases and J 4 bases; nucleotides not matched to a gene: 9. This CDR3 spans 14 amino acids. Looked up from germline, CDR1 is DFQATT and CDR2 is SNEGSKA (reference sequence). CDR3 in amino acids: CSADRGGRADTQYF. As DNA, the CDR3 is TGCAGTGCCGATCGGGGGGGCCGCGCAGATACGCAGTATTTT.

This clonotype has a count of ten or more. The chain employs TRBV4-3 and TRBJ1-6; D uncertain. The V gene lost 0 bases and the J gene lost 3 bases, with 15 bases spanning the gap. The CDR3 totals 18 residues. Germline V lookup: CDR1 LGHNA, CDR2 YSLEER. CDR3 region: CASSQEGPLRLYNSPLHF. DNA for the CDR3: TGCGCCAGCAGCCAAGAGGGCCCCCTCAGGCTCTATAATTCACCCCTCCACTTT.

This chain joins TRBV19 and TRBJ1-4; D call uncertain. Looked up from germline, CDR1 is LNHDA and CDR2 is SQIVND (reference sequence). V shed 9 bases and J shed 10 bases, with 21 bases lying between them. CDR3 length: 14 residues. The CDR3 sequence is CASQPGLRTLKLFF. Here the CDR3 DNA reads TGTGCCAGCCAGCCCGGGCTCCGGACCCTAAAACTGTTTTTT.

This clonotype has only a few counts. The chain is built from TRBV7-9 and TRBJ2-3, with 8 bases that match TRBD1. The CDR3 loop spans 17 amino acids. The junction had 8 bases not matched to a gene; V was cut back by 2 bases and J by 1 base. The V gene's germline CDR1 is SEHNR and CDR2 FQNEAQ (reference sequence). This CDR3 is CASSLLLRGRGTDTQYF. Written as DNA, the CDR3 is TGTGCCAGCAGCTTACTTCTCAGGGGGCGAGGCACAGATACGCAGTATTTT.

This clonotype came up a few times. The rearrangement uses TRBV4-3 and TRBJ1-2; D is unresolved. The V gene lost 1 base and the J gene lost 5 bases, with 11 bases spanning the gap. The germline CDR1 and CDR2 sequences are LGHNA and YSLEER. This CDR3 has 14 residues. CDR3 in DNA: TGCGCCAGCAGCCAAGTCCCGTCCGCTTATGGCTACACCTTC. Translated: CASSQVPSAYGYTF.

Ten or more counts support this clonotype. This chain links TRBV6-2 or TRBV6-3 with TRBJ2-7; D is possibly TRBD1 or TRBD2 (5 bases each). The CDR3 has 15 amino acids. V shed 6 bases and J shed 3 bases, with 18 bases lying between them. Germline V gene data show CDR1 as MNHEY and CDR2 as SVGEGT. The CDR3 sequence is CASRHLGDLNYEQYF. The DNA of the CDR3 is TGTGCCAGCAGACACCTAGGGGACCTTAACTACGAGCAGTACTTC.

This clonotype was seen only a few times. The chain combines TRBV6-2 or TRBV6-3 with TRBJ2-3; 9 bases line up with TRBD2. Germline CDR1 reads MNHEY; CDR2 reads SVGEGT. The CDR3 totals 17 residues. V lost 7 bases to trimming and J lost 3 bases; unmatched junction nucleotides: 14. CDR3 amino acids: CASTLRWTSARTDTQYF. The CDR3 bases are TGTGCCAGCACCCTCCGTTGGACTAGCGCAAGAACAGATACGCAGTATTTT.

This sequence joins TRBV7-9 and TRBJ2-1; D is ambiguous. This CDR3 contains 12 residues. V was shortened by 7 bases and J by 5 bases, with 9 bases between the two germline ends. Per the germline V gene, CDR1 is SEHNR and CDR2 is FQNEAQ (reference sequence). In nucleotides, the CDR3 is TGTGCCAGCAACCTTGCCGACAATGAGCAGTTCTTC. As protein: CASNLADNEQFF.

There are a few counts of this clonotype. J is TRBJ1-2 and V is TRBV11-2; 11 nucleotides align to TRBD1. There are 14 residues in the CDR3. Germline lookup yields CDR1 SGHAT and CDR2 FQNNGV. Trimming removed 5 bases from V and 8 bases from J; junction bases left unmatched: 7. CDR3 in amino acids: CASSRPGQGGGYTF. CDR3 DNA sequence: TGTGCCAGCAGCAGACCGGGACAGGGGGGCGGCTACACCTTC.

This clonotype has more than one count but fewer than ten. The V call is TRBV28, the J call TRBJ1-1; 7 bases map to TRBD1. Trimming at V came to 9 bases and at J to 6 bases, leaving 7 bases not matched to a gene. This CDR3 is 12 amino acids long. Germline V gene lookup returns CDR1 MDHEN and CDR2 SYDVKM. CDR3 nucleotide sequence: TGTGCCAGTAACAGGGGTCGGGCTGAAGCTTTCTTT. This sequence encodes CASNRGRAEAFF. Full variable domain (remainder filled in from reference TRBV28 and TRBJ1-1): DVKVTQSSRYLVKRTGEKVFLECVQDMDHENMFWYRQDPGLGLRLIYFSYDVKMKEKGDIPEGYSVSREKKERFSLILESASTNQTSMYLCASNRGRAEAFFGQGTRLTVV.